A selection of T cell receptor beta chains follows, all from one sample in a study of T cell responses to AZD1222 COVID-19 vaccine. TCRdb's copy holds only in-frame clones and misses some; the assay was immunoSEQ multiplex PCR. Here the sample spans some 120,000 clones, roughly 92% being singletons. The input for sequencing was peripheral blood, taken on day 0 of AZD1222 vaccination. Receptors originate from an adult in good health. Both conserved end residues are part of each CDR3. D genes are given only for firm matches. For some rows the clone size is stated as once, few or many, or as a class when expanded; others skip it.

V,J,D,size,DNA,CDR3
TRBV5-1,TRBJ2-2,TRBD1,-,TGCGCCAGCAGCGAGGGACAGACGAACACCGGGGAGCTGTTTTTT,CASSEGQTNTGELFF
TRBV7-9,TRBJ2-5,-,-,TGTGCCAGCAGCTTATCTGGGGGTACGGAGACCCAGTACTTC,CASSLSGGTETQYF
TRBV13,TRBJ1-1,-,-,TGTGCCAGCAGCTCAACCACCCGGTTCGGTGGAGCTTTCTTT,CASSSTTRFGGAFF
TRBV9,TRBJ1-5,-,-,TGTGCCAGCAGCGTATTCCCAAATGACCAGCCCCAGCATTTT,CASSVFPNDQPQHF
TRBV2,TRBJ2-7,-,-,TGTGCCATACATTCAGGGACCTCCTACGAGCAGTACTTC,CAIHSGTSYEQYF
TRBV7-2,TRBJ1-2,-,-,TGTGCCAGCAGCTTAGTATCCGGCTACACCTTC,CASSLVSGYTF
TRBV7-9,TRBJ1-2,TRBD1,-,TGTGCCAGCGATCCCCAGGGGGTTGGCTATGGCTACACCTTC,CASDPQGVGYGYTF
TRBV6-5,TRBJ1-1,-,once,TGTGCCAGCAGCCAGGGGAGGGACCCCGAGTTCTTT,CASSQGRDPEFF
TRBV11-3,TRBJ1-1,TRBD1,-,TGCCGACCGGGACAGGGGGCGCCCGGCACTGAAGCTTTCTTT,CRPGQGAPGTEAFF
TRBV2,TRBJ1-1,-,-,TGTGCCAGCAGTGAAATTACGGGGGGCACTGAAGCTTTCTTT,CASSEITGGTEAFF
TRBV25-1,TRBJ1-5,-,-,TGTGCCAGCAGTGAAACAGGTTACGTCGGGCAGCCCCAGCATTTT,CASSETGYVGQPQHF
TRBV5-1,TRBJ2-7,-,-,TGCGCCAGCAGCTTGGCTGGCGGGGGCTTCTACGAGCAGTACTTC,CASSLAGGGFYEQYF
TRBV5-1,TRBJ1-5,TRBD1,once,TGCGCCAGCAGCTCGACAGGGAATCAGCCCCAGCATTTT,CASSSTGNQPQHF
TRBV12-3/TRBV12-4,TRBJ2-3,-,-,TGTGCCAGCAGTTTTTTTGATACGCAGTATTTT,CASSFFDTQYF
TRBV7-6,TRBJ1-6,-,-,TGTGCCAGCAGCCAGCCCAGGGCAAATTCACCCCTCCACTTT,CASSQPRANSPLHF
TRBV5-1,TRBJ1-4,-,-,TGCGCCAGCAGCAGACAAAGGTCAACTAATGAAAAACTGTTTTTT,CASSRQRSTNEKLFF
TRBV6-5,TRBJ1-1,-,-,TGTGCCAGCAGGCTAGACAGCCGGGAACGAGAAGCTTTCTTT,CASRLDSREREAFF
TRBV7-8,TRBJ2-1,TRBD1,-,TGTGCCAGCGGGACAGGGGACAGCTCCTACAATGAGCAGTTCTTC,CASGTGDSSYNEQFF
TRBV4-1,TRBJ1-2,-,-,TGCGCCAGCAGCCAAGATTTAGATGGCTACACCTTC,CASSQDLDGYTF
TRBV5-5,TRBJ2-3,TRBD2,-,TGTGCCAGCAGCAACAAACTAGCGGGGGTTAGCACAGATACGCAGTATTTT,CASSNKLAGVSTDTQYF
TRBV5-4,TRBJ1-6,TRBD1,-,TGTGCCAGCAGTCAGACAGGGGCTCTCTTTGAGGTCCATTCACCCCTCCACTTT,CASSQTGALFEVHSPLHF
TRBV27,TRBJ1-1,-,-,TGTGCCAGCAGTTTCTCTCAGCGGGGGCACACTGAAGCTTTCTTT,CASSFSQRGHTEAFF